This TCR beta chain stems from a study of glioma-infiltrating T cells. Whole-study findings and limits: Tissue and blood shared very few CDR3 sequences.

This clonotype appeared a few times. Antigen: not known. There are 15 residues in the CDR3. V lost 4 bases and J 3 bases, leaving 14 bases between the germline ends. Germline V gives CDR1 ENHRY, CDR2 SYGVKD. Amplification of TCR alpha and beta CDR3 regions from RNA used iRepertoire nested multiplex PCR. One-step reverse transcription and amplification started from about 100-400 ng of tissue mRNA or PBMC total RNA. TCRdb independently ran MiXCR on the multiplex PCR reads; one entry per CDR3 protein. The table shows around 140,000 distinct CDR3 sequences, with approximately 39% occurring only once. The source is a human donor with low-grade glioma or glioblastoma, undergoing nonglioma brain surgery, or in good health (not recorded which). This sequence joins TRBV10-3 and TRBJ2-3, with D tentatively TRBD1 (5 bases). The material sequenced was glioma tissue, nonneoplastic brain tissue, or PBMCs (not recorded which). The CDR3 loop is CAISVSSQGTDTQYF. CDR3 DNA: TGTGCCATCAGTGTGAGCAGTCAGGGAACAGATACGCAGTATTTT.